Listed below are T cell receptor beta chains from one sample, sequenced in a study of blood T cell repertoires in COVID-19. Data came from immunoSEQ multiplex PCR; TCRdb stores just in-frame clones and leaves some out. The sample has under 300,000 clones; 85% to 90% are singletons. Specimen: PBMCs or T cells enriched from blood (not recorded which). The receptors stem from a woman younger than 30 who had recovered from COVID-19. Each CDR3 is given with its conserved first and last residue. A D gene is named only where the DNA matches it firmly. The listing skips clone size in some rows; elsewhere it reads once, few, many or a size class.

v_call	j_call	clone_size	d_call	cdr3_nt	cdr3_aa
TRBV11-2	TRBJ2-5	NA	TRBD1	TGTGCCAGCAGCTTAGGTCCGCAGGGGGCTATTGAGACCCAGTACTTC	CASSLGPQGAIETQYF
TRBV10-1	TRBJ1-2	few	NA	TGCGCCAGCAGTGAGGGACAGAACTATGGCTACACCTTC	CASSEGQNYGYTF
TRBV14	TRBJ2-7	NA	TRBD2	TGTGCCAGCAGCCTAGGGGAGGGACCCTACGAGCAGTACTTC	CASSLGEGPYEQYF
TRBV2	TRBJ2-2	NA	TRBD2	TGTGCCAGCATCCTGGGGGGGACTAGCGACACCGGGGAGCTGTTTTTT	CASILGGTSDTGELFF
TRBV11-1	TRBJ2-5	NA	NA	TGTGCCAGCAGCTTAGGAGGACAGCAAGAGACCCAGTACTTC	CASSLGGQQETQYF
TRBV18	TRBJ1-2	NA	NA	TGTGCCAGCTCAGAAGAGGGTACCTATGGCTACACCTTC	CASSEEGTYGYTF
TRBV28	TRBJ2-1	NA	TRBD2	TGTGCCAGCAGTGTCGGGGACCCCAACTTAGCGGGGGTCTCCTACAATGAGCAGTTCTTC	CASSVGDPNLAGVSYNEQFF
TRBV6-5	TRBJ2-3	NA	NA	TGTGCCAGCTGGGGGCTAGCGGACACAGATACGCAGTATTTT	CASWGLADTDTQYF
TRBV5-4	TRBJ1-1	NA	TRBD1	TGTGCCAGCAGCTCGAGCCGGGACAGGGGCACTGAAGCTTTCTTT	CASSSSRDRGTEAFF
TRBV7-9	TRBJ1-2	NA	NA	TGTGCCAGCAGCTTAGCAGGGGAGGACTATGGCTACACCTTC	CASSLAGEDYGYTF
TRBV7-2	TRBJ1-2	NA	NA	TGTGCCAGCAGCTTAGTTGTTCGGGGAAGCTATGGCTACACCTTC	CASSLVVRGSYGYTF
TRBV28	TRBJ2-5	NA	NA	TGTGCCAGCAGTTTATGGTCCAGCGCCGTGAAGACCCAGTACTTC	CASSLWSSAVKTQYF
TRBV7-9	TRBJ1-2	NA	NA	TGTGCCAGCAGCTTAGGCGAGGCTAACTATGGCTACACCTTC	CASSLGEANYGYTF
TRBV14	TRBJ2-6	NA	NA	TGTGCCAGCAGCCACATCTCTGGGGCCAACGTCCTGACTTTC	CASSHISGANVLTF
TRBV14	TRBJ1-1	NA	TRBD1	TGTGCCAGCAGCCCTGACAGGGGGGAATGGAACACTGAAGCTTTCTTT	CASSPDRGEWNTEAFF
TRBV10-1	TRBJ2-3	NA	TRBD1	TGCGCCAGCAGTGATCCGGGACAGGAAAGCACAGATACGCAGTATTTT	CASSDPGQESTDTQYF
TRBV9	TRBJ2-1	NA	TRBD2	TGTGCCAGCAGCGTAGGAGGTAGCGGGGTCTACAATGAGCAGTTCTTC	CASSVGGSGVYNEQFF
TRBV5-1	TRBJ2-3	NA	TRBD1	TGCGCCAGCAGCCATGACAGGGGATTCACAGATACGCAGTATTTT	CASSHDRGFTDTQYF
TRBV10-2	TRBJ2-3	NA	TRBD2	TGCGCCAGCAGGGACCCCGGGACTAGCGGATCAGATACGCAGTATTTT	CASRDPGTSGSDTQYF
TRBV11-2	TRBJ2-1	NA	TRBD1	TGTGCCAGCAGGCTAGTCGGGACAGGGGTAATAGATGAGCAGTTCTTC	CASRLVGTGVIDEQFF
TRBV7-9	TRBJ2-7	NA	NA	TGTGCCAGCGTCTGGCCCGGGTCTCCCTACGAGCAGTACTTC	CASVWPGSPYEQYF
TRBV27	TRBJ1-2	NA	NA	TGTGCCAGCAGTTTAGGAGGCAGGGGTATCTATGGCTACACCTTC	CASSLGGRGIYGYTF
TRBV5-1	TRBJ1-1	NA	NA	TGCGCCAGCAGCATCGGGGATTCGAGAACTGAAGCTTTCTTT	CASSIGDSRTEAFF
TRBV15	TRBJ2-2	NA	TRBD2	TGTGCCACCAGACCCAGCGGGGCCAACACCGGGGAGCTGTTTTTT	CATRPSGANTGELFF
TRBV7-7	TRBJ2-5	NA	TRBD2	TGTGCTAGCAGCTCCGGGGGGGGGCCGCGGAGTGGAGAGACCCAGTACTTC	CASSSGGGPRSGETQYF
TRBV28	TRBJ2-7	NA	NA	TGTGCCAGCAGCCCTCCTGTAGCGAAAACCTACGAGCAGTACTTC	CASSPPVAKTYEQYF
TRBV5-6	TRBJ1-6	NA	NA	TGTGCCAGCAGCTTGGTGCGGCCGAGCTCCTATAATTCACCCCTCCACTTT	CASSLVRPSSYNSPLHF
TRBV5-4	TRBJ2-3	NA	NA	TGTGCCAGCAGCTTGAATGCGGCTGCAAGAGATACGCAGTATTTT	CASSLNAAARDTQYF
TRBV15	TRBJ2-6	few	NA	TGTGCCACCAGCCGGGGCCGAGTTCAGGCAGGGGCGTTCTCTGGGGCCAACGTCCTGACTTTC	CATSRGRVQAGAFSGANVLTF
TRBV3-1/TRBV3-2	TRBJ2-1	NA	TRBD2	TGTGCCAGCAGCCCTCCGGCGGGGGGGCCCAGGGAGCAGTTCTTC	CASSPPAGGPREQFF
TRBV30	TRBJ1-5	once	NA	TGTGCCTGGTCCAGTAGCAATCAGCCCCAGCATTTT	CAWSSSNQPQHF
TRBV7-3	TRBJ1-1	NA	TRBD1	TGTGCCAGCAGCGCAGACAGGGAAAGAACTGAAGCTTTCTTT	CASSADRERTEAFF
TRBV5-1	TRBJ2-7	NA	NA	TGCGCCAGCAGCTTGGCGAAGGTGGGGCTGGACGAGCAGTACTTC	CASSLAKVGLDEQYF
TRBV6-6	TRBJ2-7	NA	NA	TGTGCCAGCAGTTACAGGGCAGGGTCGGAGTACGAGCAGTACTTC	CASSYRAGSEYEQYF
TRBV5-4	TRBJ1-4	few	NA	TGTGCCAGCAGCTGGGGGGGGTCAACTAATGAAAAACTGTTTTTT	CASSWGGSTNEKLFF
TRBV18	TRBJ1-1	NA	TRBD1	TGTGCCAGCTCACCACGGACAGGGGGCGCGGGGACTGAAGCTTTCTTT	CASSPRTGGAGTEAFF
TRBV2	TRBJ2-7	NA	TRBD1	TGTGCCAGCAGGGGGGGACAGGAGAACTTCTCCTACGAGCAGTACTTC	CASRGGQENFSYEQYF